The 20 T cell receptor beta chains reported below all come from one sample, sequenced in a study of Ad26.COV2.S vaccination and SARS-CoV-2 variants. Assay: immunoSEQ multiplex PCR; the TCRdb copy retains only in-frame clones and omits some. The repertoire holds a few hundred thousand clones, with approximately 87% as singletons. This sample's treatment: over 15 received Ad26.COV2.S at low or high dose, single or two shots; about 5 received placebo; per-sample allocation not given. Vaccine and placebo recipients were sampled on day 63 after the first injection. The specimen was peripheral blood, collected in a trial of Ad26.COV2.S vaccine versus placebo. The receptors here all came from a person aged 18-60 years who received the Ad26.COV2.S COVID-19 vaccine or a placebo.

The CDR3 DNA reads TGCGCCAGCAGCTTGAATGGGCCCACAGATACGCAGTATTTT. Protein sequence: CASSLNGPTDTQYF. This sequence joins TRBV5-1 and TRBJ2-3, with no clear D. V was clipped by 1 base and J by 2 bases, with 8 bases between them. This CDR3 is 14 amino acids long. Germline V lookup: CDR1 SGHRS, CDR2 YFSETQ.

This chain links TRBV14 with TRBJ2-7; TRBD2 aligns across 12 bases. Germline assignment: CDR1 SGHDN and CDR2 FVKESK. There are 15 residues in the CDR3. V lost 4 bases to trimming and J lost 4 bases; unmatched junction nucleotides: 5. CDR3 sequence: CASSRTSGGHYEQYF. In DNA, the CDR3 is TGTGCCAGCAGCCGTACTAGCGGGGGGCATTACGAGCAGTACTTC.

The J gene is TRBJ2-1, the V gene TRBV7-3, with 9 bases matching TRBD2. V lost 5 bases to trimming and J lost 3 bases; unmatched junction nucleotides: 8. CDR3 length: 16 amino acids. The germline CDR1 and CDR2 sequences are SGHTA and FQGTGA. CDR3 nucleotides: TGTGCCAGCAGCCCCATTGCAGCGGGGGGCTACAATGAGCAGTTCTTC. It specifies CASSPIAAGGYNEQFF.

This chain links TRBV6-5 with TRBJ1-2; D is ambiguous. The germline V and J ends were trimmed by 0 bases and 8 bases, with 16 bases remaining between them. The CDR3 length is 15 residues. Germline CDR1 MNHEY, CDR2 SVGAGI. The CDR3 sequence: CASSYSSDGSGGYTF. In nucleotides, the CDR3 is TGTGCCAGCAGTTACTCGAGTGACGGGAGCGGCGGCTACACCTTC.

This sequence joins TRBV27 and TRBJ2-1, with 8 bases lining up with TRBD2. V shed 6 bases, J shed 6 bases, and the junction held 10 bases outside the gene matches. CDR1 MNHEY and CDR2 SMNVEV come from the germline V gene (reference sequence). The CDR3 length is 15 residues. The CDR3 DNA follows: TGTGCCAGCAGACCGGCGGGACTAGGAGGCAATGAGCAGTTCTTC. This gives the protein CASRPAGLGGNEQFF.

This chain uses TRBV27 with TRBJ2-3; D may be TRBD1 or TRBD2 (5 bases each). V lost 6 bases and J lost 1, with 11 bases in between. Per germline, CDR1 MNHEY and CDR2 SMNVEV (reference sequence). The CDR3 is made up of 14 amino acids. The CDR3 reads CASSTRDGTDTQYF. The DNA of the CDR3 is TGTGCCAGCAGCACCCGGGACGGCACAGATACGCAGTATTTT.

The genes are TRBV4-3 and TRBJ2-7; TRBD1 might be the D (5 bases). CDR1 LGHNA and CDR2 YSLEER come from the germline V gene. The CDR3 has 14 residues. V lost 4 bases to trimming and J lost 5 bases, with 15 bases between them. DNA of the CDR3: TGCGCCAGCAGCCGGGGCTCCACCTACGACGAGCAGTACTTC. Its protein product is CASSRGSTYDEQYF.

The chain couples TRBV5-4 to TRBJ2-5; 7 nucleotides match TRBD1. Trimming removed 2 bases from V and 4 bases from J; junction bases left unmatched: 5. The germline V gene has CDR1 SGHNT and CDR2 YYREEE (reference sequence). The CDR3 has 14 residues. CDR3 sequence: CASSLVSGGETQYF. For the CDR3, the DNA is TGTGCCAGCAGCTTAGTATCAGGGGGAGAGACCCAGTACTTC.

The chain carries TRBV19 and TRBJ2-2; D call uncertain. The CDR3 sequence is 13 residues long. Germline loops: CDR1 LNHDA, CDR2 SQIVND (reference sequence). V dropped 4 bases and J dropped 6 bases, with 9 bases sitting between them. The CDR3 sequence is CASSTTKSGELFF. The CDR3 DNA reads TGTGCCAGTAGTACGACAAAATCCGGGGAGCTGTTTTTT.

This clone was seen once. Other DNA sequences in this sample translate to the same CDR3. This chain links TRBV28 with TRBJ2-7; D is tentatively TRBD1 or TRBD2 (5 bases each). CDR1 MDHEN and CDR2 SYDVKM come from the germline V gene. The CDR3 contains 13 residues. Trimming removed 3 bases from V and 1 base from J, with 7 bases in between. CDR3 in amino acids: CASSLRGSYEQYF. The CDR3 bases are TGTGCCAGCAGTTTGAGGGGATCCTACGAGCAGTACTTC.

The chain employs TRBV27 and TRBJ1-1; D gene unclear. V shed 4 bases and J shed 4 bases, with 13 bases lying between them. CDR3 length: 14 amino acids. Germline CDR1 reads MNHEY; CDR2 reads SMNVEV (reference sequence). The DNA of the CDR3 is TGTGCCAGCAGTTACACCGCGGGATCCACTGAAGCTTTCTTT. Protein product: CASSYTAGSTEAFF.

This clone occurred once. This sequence joins TRBV6-1 and TRBJ2-1, with 8 bases aligning to TRBD2. The CDR3 loop spans 15 amino acids. CDR1 MNHNS and CDR2 SASEGT come from the germline V gene. With V trimmed by 7 bases and J by 5 bases, 10 bases remained unmatched. This chain's CDR3 is CASTQGLGIHNEQFF. The DNA for the CDR3 is TGTGCCAGCACTCAGGGACTAGGGATCCACAATGAGCAGTTCTTC.

This clone has just one count. V is TRBV18 and J is TRBJ2-2; D is possibly TRBD1 (5 bases). Germline CDR1 reads KGHSH; CDR2 reads LQKENI. The CDR3 is made up of 14 amino acids. The germline V and J ends were trimmed by 8 bases and 4 bases, with 14 bases remaining between them. The CDR3 DNA reads TGTGCCAGCCCCCCACAGGAATCCACCGGGGAGCTGTTTTTT. Translating gives CASPPQESTGELFF.

This CDR3 reads CAISAAGGGQPQHF. As DNA, the CDR3 is TGTGCCATCAGTGCAGCCGGGGGCGGTCAGCCCCAGCATTTT. The rearrangement joins TRBV10-3 to TRBJ1-5; a possible D gene is TRBD1 (6 bases). The CDR3 has 14 amino acids. Germline-derived CDR1 and CDR2 are ENHRY and SYGVKD. The ends were cut back, 4 bases at V and 6 bases at J, with 13 bases in the middle.

This sequence joins TRBV19 and TRBJ2-1; a weak D match, TRBD1 (6 bases). The ends were cut back, 7 bases at V and 6 bases at J, with 16 bases in the middle. Germline lookup yields CDR1 LNHDA and CDR2 SQIVND (reference sequence). This CDR3 has 14 amino acids. CDR3 DNA: TGTGCCAGTAAAACCGGTACAGGGATCAATGAGCAGTTCTTC. It yields the protein CASKTGTGINEQFF.

This clone was picked up one time. The chain recombines TRBV3-1 (or the pseudogene TRBV3-2) with TRBJ2-2; maybe TRBD2 (5 bases). CDR3 length: 17 residues. The germline gives CDR1 LGHDT, CDR2 YNNKEL (reference sequence). Trimming removed 0 bases at V and 6 bases at J, with 17 bases between. CDR3 sequence: CASSQESQRPGAGELFF. The CDR3 DNA sequence: TGTGCCAGCAGCCAAGAGAGCCAGCGCCCCGGGGCCGGGGAGCTGTTTTTT.

This clone showed up just a few times. This chain links TRBV7-4 with TRBJ1-5, with D maybe TRBD1 (5 bases). Germline V gene data show CDR1 as SGHVT and CDR2 as SQSDAQ. There are 16 residues in the CDR3. V was clipped by 4 bases and J by 7 bases, with 20 bases between them. In nucleotides, the CDR3 is TGTGCCAGCAGCTCCACCGGGACGACGGACGAACAGCCCCAGCATTTT. It codes for CASSSTGTTDEQPQHF.

CDR3 region: CASSIGQGATEAFF. The DNA of the CDR3 is TGTGCCAGTAGTATAGGTCAGGGGGCGACTGAAGCTTTCTTT. The chain links TRBV19 to TRBJ1-1; 8 bases fit TRBD1. CDR3 length: 14 residues. The junction had 3 bases not matched to a gene; V was cut back by 1 base and J by 5 bases. Germline V gives CDR1 LNHDA, CDR2 SQIVND (reference sequence). The whole variable domain, remainder taken from reference TRBV19 and TRBJ1-1, is DGGITQSPKYLFRKEGQNVTLSCEQNLNHDAMYWYRQDPGQGLRLIYYSQIVNDFQKGDIAEGYSVSREKKESFPLTVTSAQKNPTAFYLCASSIGQGATEAFFGQGTRLTVV.

V and J are TRBV15 and TRBJ2-7; 7 bases match TRBD1. The CDR3 loop spans 17 amino acids. V was pared by 3 bases and J by 6 bases, with 17 bases of the junction left unmatched. In germline, CDR1 is LNHNV, CDR2 YYDKDF (reference sequence). The CDR3 protein is CATSSPSGTVLIGEQYF. Written as DNA, the CDR3 is TGTGCCACCAGCAGCCCCTCCGGGACAGTACTAATCGGCGAGCAGTACTTC.

This clone showed up many times. The V gene is TRBV2, the J gene TRBJ1-5; D ambiguous. V shed 0 bases and J shed 5 bases, with 5 bases lying between them. The CDR3 runs to 13 residues. CDR1 and CDR2 (germline): SNHLY, FYNNEI. CDR3 in amino acids: CASSEAGYQPQHF. Here the CDR3 DNA reads TGTGCCAGCAGTGAAGCAGGCTATCAGCCCCAGCATTTT.